Each of the 8 T cell receptor beta chains below was sequenced from the same sample in a study of technical replicates of blood from a few donors (dated by TCRdb to 2016 to 2017). Library creation used the immunoSEQ multiplex PCR assay. TCRdb holds this immuneACCESS table with in-frame rearrangements only. Some clones are missing; in checked studies, unresolved V genes explain under half, and the rest has no known cause. This sample holds about 62,000 clones; 87% were observed only once. In total, the top ten clones hold around 5.2% of the sample. Input material: PBMCs. The source of these receptors is a human donor in good health. Some clones in this sample may be carry-over from other donors' samples.

This clone was detected only once. This chain uses TRBV6-5 with TRBJ1-2; TRBD1 matches 7 bases. V shed 5 bases and J 4 bases; nucleotides not matched to a gene: 10. In germline, CDR1 is MNHEY, CDR2 SVGAGI. This CDR3 is 15 amino acids long. CDR3 in amino acids: CASSTGGGTGYGYTF. CDR3 DNA: TGTGCCAGCAGTACAGGAGGGGGCACGGGCTATGGCTACACCTTC.

V is TRBV10-3 and J is TRBJ1-1, with D hard to call. CDR3 length: 14 amino acids. Trimming took off 0 bases at V and 7 bases at J, with 12 bases between the two ends. Germline V gene sequence: CDR1 ENHRY, CDR2 SYGVKD. This chain's CDR3 is CAISESTTSSEAFF. The CDR3 DNA reads as TGTGCCATCAGTGAGTCGACGACAAGTAGTGAAGCTTTCTTT.

The chain carries TRBV7-3 and TRBJ1-6; D ambiguous. The germline V gene encodes CDR1 SGHTA and CDR2 FQGTGA. The CDR3 extends over 13 amino acids. The V and J ends lost 1 base and 7 bases respectively, with 5 bases between them. Here the CDR3 DNA reads TGTGCCAGCAGCTTAAACTCAAATTCACCCCTCCACTTT. Its translation: CASSLNSNSPLHF.

The rearrangement joins TRBV7-3 to TRBJ2-4; TRBD1 matches at 9 bases. The germline gives CDR1 SGHTA, CDR2 FQGTGA. The CDR3 spans 16 residues. The V segment lost 5 bases and the J segment 4 bases; nucleotides outside the gene matches: 9. The CDR3 is CASSPGQGSGKNIQYF. CDR3 nucleotide sequence: TGTGCCAGCAGCCCCGGACAGGGGAGCGGGAAAAACATTCAGTACTTC.

This clone has more than one count but fewer than ten. The J gene is TRBJ1-1, the V gene TRBV7-9; D unclear. The germline V and J ends were trimmed by 6 bases and 7 bases, with 15 bases remaining between them. The CDR3 loop spans 13 amino acids. Germline V lookup: CDR1 SEHNR, CDR2 FQNEAQ (reference sequence). The CDR3 loop is CASRLSAGIEAFF. In nucleotides, the CDR3 is TGTGCCAGCAGATTGTCCGCCGGGATTGAAGCTTTCTTT.

The chain links TRBV5-1 to TRBJ2-4, with a possible D match to TRBD2 (5 bases). Trimming shortened V by 7 bases and J by 5 bases, and 19 bases separated the two germline ends. Germline CDR1 is SGHRS and CDR2 is YFSETQ. This CDR3 spans 15 amino acids. The DNA of the CDR3 is TGCGCCAGCTCCTATCGGGGAAACACCGAAAACATTCAGTACTTC. It specifies CASSYRGNTENIQYF.

The rearrangement links TRBV4-3 to TRBJ2-1; 8 positions agree with TRBD2. V trimming: 0 bases; J trimming: 3 bases; junction bases outside the gene matches: 7. This CDR3 region has 17 residues. The germline gives CDR1 LGHNA, CDR2 YSLEER. CDR3 amino acids: CASSQDVAGGRYNEQFF. CDR3 in DNA: TGCGCCAGCAGCCAAGATGTGGCGGGGGGCCGCTACAATGAGCAGTTCTTC.

CDR3 DNA sequence: TGTGCCAGCAGCGTACAGGGGGGGAGCTCCTACGAGCAGTACTTC. Translating gives CASSVQGGSSYEQYF. The genes are TRBV6-4 and TRBJ2-7, with D maybe TRBD1 (8 bases). The CDR3 loop spans 15 amino acids. V shed 6 bases and J shed 0 bases, with 15 bases lying between them. Germline CDR1 and CDR2: MRHNA and SNTAGT.